This TCR beta chain came from a study of T cell responses to AZD1222 COVID-19 vaccine. Germline CDR1 and CDR2: MRHNA and SNTAGT. The germline V and J ends were trimmed by 3 bases and 2 bases, with 9 bases remaining between them. The CDR3 has 14 amino acids. TCRdb's copy holds only in-frame clones and misses some; the assay was immunoSEQ multiplex PCR. The repertoire holds 130,000 to 150,000 clones, with about 89% as singletons. In this sample, this clone turned up many times. What it binds is not known. Study conclusions and caveats: Clonal diversity may have been underestimated, and the donors were mostly white British, with more females than males. A reported finding is that nearly half of spike-specific TCRs target unmutated variant regions. Repertoire sampling occurred only after the peak T cell response. Spike-specific TCRs gained breadth and depth after people received two AZD1222 doses.

This receptor was taken from an adult in good health. The rearrangement joins TRBV6-4 to TRBJ2-3, with D perhaps matching TRBD2 (6 bases). The starting material was peripheral blood, obtained on day 0 of MenACWY control vaccination. The chain's CDR3 is CASSEGGATDTQYF. CDR3 coding DNA: TGTGCCAGCAGTGAGGGCGGGGCCACAGATACGCAGTATTTT.